The clone carrying this TCR beta chain was observed a handful of times. What it binds is not known. Method: immunoSEQ multiplex PCR; TCRdb's copy keeps in-frame clones and lacks some. The sample comprises more than 13,000 clones, nearly 75% of which are singletons, and 2% to 2.5% rests with the top ten. This sample was included in a study of neoadjuvant anti-PD-1 for oral cavity cancer. General study points: Post-nivolumab, blood T cell clonality was significantly elevated in non-responders.

The CDR3 extends over 12 amino acids. Germline assignment: CDR1 SGHRS and CDR2 YFSETQ. V shed 4 bases and J 6 bases; nucleotides not matched to a gene: 3. The time point here: after neoadjuvant nivolumab, at surgical resection. The chain couples TRBV5-1 to TRBJ2-7; 8 bases line up with TRBD2. The sequencing used PBMCs, collected after nivolumab (anti-PD-1) treatment. This clonotype was sampled from a person aged 35-79 years with oral cavity squamous cell carcinoma. CDR3 amino acids: CASSREGREQYF. The CDR3 DNA reads TGCGCCAGCAGCCGGGAGGGGCGCGAGCAGTACTTC.